What follows are 25 T cell receptor beta chains derived from one specimen sequenced in a study of beta chain features in type 1 diabetes. The sequenced template was cDNA made from the entire isolated RNA. Clones were sequenced by immunoSEQ multiplex PCR, and TCRdb holds only the in-frame ones, with some missing. The table has 600,000 to 650,000 clones, roughly a sixth seen once. The material sequenced was naive CD4+ T cells from blood. The receptors were sampled from a man in his late teens or twenties in good health.

The chain joins TRBV6-5 to TRBJ1-2, with 8 positions matching TRBD1. The CDR3 runs 15 residues. Per germline, CDR1 MNHEY and CDR2 SVGAGI. Unmatched junction bases numbered 7, after V lost 4 bases and J lost 3 bases. CDR3 nucleotides: TGTGCCAGCAGTTTCAACAGGGGGGTCGACTATGGCTACACCTTC. Its translation: CASSFNRGVDYGYTF.

This clone has just a few counts. Other DNA sequences in the same sample also yield this CDR3. The chain employs TRBV2 and TRBJ1-1; 7 bases map to TRBD1. Germline lookup yields CDR1 SNHLY and CDR2 FYNNEI. Unmatched junction bases numbered 0, after V lost 4 bases and J lost 1 base. The CDR3 totals 13 residues. CDR3 sequence reads: CASSGQGNTEAFF. CDR3 DNA sequence: TGTGCCAGCAGTGGACAGGGGAACACTGAAGCTTTCTTT. The full variable domain, with the rest looked up from reference TRBV2 and TRBJ1-1, is EPEVTQTPSHQVTQMGQEVILRCVPISNHLYFYWYRQILGQKVEFLVSFYNNEISEKSEIFDDQFSVERPDGSNFTLKIRSTKLEDSAMYFCASSGQGNTEAFFGQGTRLTVV.

CDR3 sequence (DNA): TGTGCCAGTAGTATGGAGGGAGGGATCTACGAGCAGTACTTC. Its protein product is CASSMEGGIYEQYF. V gene TRBV19 combines with J gene TRBJ2-7, with 7 bases identical to TRBD2. CDR3 length: 14 residues. V trimming: 3 bases; J trimming: 3 bases; junction bases outside the gene matches: 5. Germline V gene data show CDR1 as LNHDA and CDR2 as SQIVND (reference sequence).

This clone was counted between two and nine times. The rearrangement links TRBV9 to TRBJ2-1; D is undetermined. Germline lookup yields CDR1 SGDLS and CDR2 YYNGEE. V gave up 0 bases and J gave up 15 bases, with 22 bases separating them. The CDR3 has 15 amino acids. The CDR3 DNA sequence: TGTGCCAGCAGCGTAGGAGTCGGCTTTGGGCAGGTGGTGTTCTTC. Translated, it gives CASSVGVGFGQVVFF.

This clone has only a few counts. The V call is TRBV5-5, the J call TRBJ2-1, with 9 bases aligning to TRBD1. Trimming took 1 base from V and 8 from J; bases not matched to a gene: 19. CDR1 and CDR2 from the germline V gene are SGHKS and YYEKEE (reference sequence). The CDR3 has 19 amino acids. CDR3 protein: CASSLKPVYWDRAMDEQFF. The DNA for the CDR3 is TGTGCCAGCAGCTTGAAACCGGTGTATTGGGACAGGGCGATGGATGAGCAGTTCTTC.

This clone occurred a few times. The chain recombines TRBV4-2 with TRBJ2-1, with 10 bases lining up with TRBD1. The V segment lost 5 bases and the J segment 7 bases; nucleotides outside the gene matches: 8. This CDR3 region has 15 residues. Germline V lookup: CDR1 LGHNA, CDR2 YNFKEQ. The CDR3 loop is CASSVPGQGTNEQFF. CDR3 sequence (DNA): TGTGCCAGCAGCGTTCCGGGACAGGGGACAAATGAGCAGTTCTTC.

The J gene is TRBJ1-5, the V gene TRBV9, with 8 bases identical to TRBD1. This CDR3 has 18 residues. V trimming: 0 bases; J trimming: 0 bases; junction bases outside the gene matches: 8. Germline loops: CDR1 SGDLS, CDR2 YYNGEE. The CDR3 region has the DNA TGTGCCAGCAGCGTAGCTGATCGGGACAGGCATAGCAATCAGCCCCAGCATTTT. Translating gives CASSVADRDRHSNQPQHF.

The V call is TRBV15, the J call TRBJ1-1; D possibly corresponds to TRBD1 (5 bases). The ends were cut back, 1 base at V and 8 bases at J, with 17 bases in the middle. The CDR3 runs to 15 residues. CDR1 and CDR2 from the germline V gene are LNHNV and YYDKDF (reference sequence). The CDR3 coding sequence is TGTGCCACCAGCAGAGTCGGTAGAGGGGTACTCGAAGCTTTCTTT. As protein: CATSRVGRGVLEAFF. Full variable domain (outside the CDR3, taken from reference TRBV15 and TRBJ1-1): DAMVIQNPRYQVTQFGKPVTLSCSQTLNHNVMYWYQQKSSQAPKLLFHYYDKDFNNEADTPDNFQSRRPNTSFCFLDIRSPGLGDTAMYLCATSRVGRGVLEAFFGQGTRLTVV.

This clone has just a few counts. V and J are TRBV29-1 and TRBJ2-3; D uncertain. CDR1 and CDR2 (germline): SQVTM, ANQGSEA. The germline V and J ends were trimmed by 3 bases and 1 base, with 8 bases remaining between them. The CDR3 extends over 13 amino acids. The CDR3: CSVDPFRTDTQYF. CDR3 sequence (DNA): TGCAGCGTTGACCCCTTCCGCACAGATACGCAGTATTTT.

DNA for the CDR3: TGCAGCGTTGAAGACAAGTTTCGACAGGCGAACACTGAAGCTTTCTTT. Translation: CSVEDKFRQANTEAFF. V is TRBV29-1 and J is TRBJ1-1; D perhaps matches TRBD1 (6 bases). With 0 bases removed from V and 1 base from J, the gap between germline ends came to 15 bases. In germline, CDR1 is SQVTM, CDR2 ANQGSEA. The CDR3 sequence is 16 residues long.

In this sample, this clone turned up a few times. This rearrangement joins TRBV13 to TRBJ2-7; 9 nucleotides line up with TRBD1. Trimming cost V 0 bases and J 3 bases; bases outside gene matches: 0. This CDR3 has 14 amino acids. Looked up from germline, CDR1 is PRHDT and CDR2 is FYEKMQ (reference sequence). CDR3 nucleotides: TGTGCCAGCAGCTTAGGGACAGGGGGCTACGAGCAGTACTTC. Translated, it gives CASSLGTGGYEQYF.

This clone has only a few counts. Here the CDR3 DNA reads TGCGCCAGCAGCTGGCTAGCGGGGTGGCAAGAGACCCAGTACTTC. Translation gives CASSWLAGWQETQYF. V gene TRBV5-1 combines with J gene TRBJ2-5; 9 bases are shared with TRBD2. CDR1 is SGHRS and CDR2 is YFSETQ in the germline V gene. Trimming cost V 3 bases and J 2 bases; bases outside gene matches: 5. The CDR3 runs to 15 residues.

This clone was observed a few times. The chain recombines TRBV4-3 with TRBJ2-3; D gene unclear. This CDR3 is 14 amino acids long. Deletions cut 0 bases from V and 0 bases from J, with 4 bases between. CDR1 and CDR2 from the germline V gene are LGHNA and YSLEER. CDR3 sequence: CASSQDVSTDTQYF. The CDR3 bases are TGCGCCAGCAGCCAAGATGTTAGCACAGATACGCAGTATTTT.

This clone came up a few times. The rearrangement joins TRBV19 to TRBJ1-2; D possibly corresponds to TRBD1 (6 bases). This CDR3 is built from 16 residues. The V end lost 3 bases, the J end lost 5 bases, and 19 bases lay between the germline ends. Germline CDR1 reads LNHDA; CDR2 reads SQIVND (reference sequence). Here the CDR3 reads CASSIGGRGRGYGYTF. As DNA, the CDR3 is TGTGCCAGTAGTATTGGCGGCAGGGGCCGCGGTTATGGCTACACCTTC.

This clone turned up a few times. The chain uses TRBV18 and TRBJ2-3, with D possibly TRBD1 on 5 matching bases. V was cut by 3 bases and J by 4 bases, with 5 bases left in between. Germline lookup yields CDR1 KGHSH and CDR2 LQKENI. The CDR3 contains 12 residues. For the CDR3, the DNA is TGTGCCAGCTCACCGACAGCAGATACGCAGTATTTT. Its protein is CASSPTADTQYF.

The V and J genes are TRBV10-3 and TRBJ2-1, with D perhaps TRBD1 (6 bases). This CDR3 region has 12 residues. V lost 5 bases and J lost 6, with 8 bases in between. CDR1 ENHRY and CDR2 SYGVKD come from the germline V gene. DNA of the CDR3: TGTGCCATCAGTCAGGGGTTCAATGAGCAGTTCTTC. Amino acid sequence: CAISQGFNEQFF.

The J gene is TRBJ2-2, the V gene TRBV9; D might be TRBD2 (5 bases). V dropped 3 bases and J dropped 4 bases, with 10 bases sitting between them. The germline gives CDR1 SGDLS, CDR2 YYNGEE. CDR3 length: 14 residues. This chain's CDR3 is CASSGRTVTGELFF. CDR3 sequence (DNA): TGTGCCAGCAGCGGGAGGACGGTCACCGGGGAGCTGTTTTTT.

The rearrangement joins TRBV27 to TRBJ1-2, with 9 bases matching TRBD1. The germline V gene encodes CDR1 MNHEY and CDR2 SMNVEV (reference sequence). The CDR3 has 13 amino acids. The V and J ends lost 7 bases and 8 bases, in that order; junction bases with no gene match: 8. In DNA form, the CDR3 reads TGTGCCAGCACCCAACCAGGGACAGGGGGCTACACCTTC. Translated, it gives CASTQPGTGGYTF.

The chain couples TRBV19 to TRBJ2-3; D perhaps matches TRBD2 (6 bases). The CDR3 length is 17 residues. Trimming took 5 bases from V and 3 from J, leaving 21 bases between them. Germline V lookup: CDR1 LNHDA, CDR2 SQIVND (reference sequence). The CDR3 coding sequence is TGTGCCAGTAGTTTTGCGGGGCTAACCCCGGGAACAGATACGCAGTATTTT. Protein sequence: CASSFAGLTPGTDTQYF.

The sample holds one count of this clone. The rearrangement links TRBV5-4 to TRBJ2-6; weak D call: TRBD2 (5 bases). The CDR3 is 15 amino acids. Germline V lookup: CDR1 SGHNT, CDR2 YYREEE (reference sequence). V was cut by 4 bases and J by 1 base, with 9 bases left in between. The CDR3 region has the DNA TGTGCCAGCAGCCCTACTAGATCTGGGGCCAACGTCCTGACTTTC. Amino acids: CASSPTRSGANVLTF.

This clone was counted only a few times. The rearrangement joins TRBV30 to TRBJ2-3; 10 positions agree with TRBD2. The germline CDR1 and CDR2 sequences are GTSNPN and SVGIG (reference sequence). CDR3 length: 16 amino acids. With 0 bases clipped from V and 4 bases from J, the junction kept 7 bases outside the gene matches. CDR3 loop: CAWSVRLAGGADTQYF. CDR3 DNA: TGTGCCTGGAGTGTACGATTAGCGGGGGGCGCAGATACGCAGTATTTT. The variable domain in full, completed from reference TRBV30 and TRBJ2-3, reads SQTIHQWPATLVQPVGSPLSLECTVEGTSNPNLYWYRQAAGRGLQLLFYSVGIGQISSEVPQNLSASRPQDRQFILSSKKLLLSDSGFYLCAWSVRLAGGADTQYFGPGTRLTVL.

In its sample, this clone was seen a few times. The chain uses TRBV12-5 and TRBJ1-2; 9 bases line up with TRBD1. J was trimmed by 4 bases and V by 0 bases; bases with no gene match: 9. Germline CDR1 is LGHNT and CDR2 is FRNRAP. This CDR3 has 17 amino acids. The CDR3 region has the DNA TGTGCTAGTGGTTTGGTAATCGGGACAGGGATTAGCTATGGCTACACCTTC. This codes for CASGLVIGTGISYGYTF.

The table lists this clone with a few counts. The rearrangement joins TRBV11-2 to TRBJ2-1; possibly TRBD2 for D (5 bases). V lost 8 bases, J lost 7 bases, and 15 bases lay in between. The CDR3 spans 13 residues. Germline CDR1 SGHAT, CDR2 FQNNGV. The CDR3 DNA reads TGTGCCAGCGGGCCCGCGAGGGAAAATGAGCAGTTCTTC. Its protein product is CASGPARENEQFF.

The table lists this clone with a few counts. The V gene is TRBV27, the J gene TRBJ1-2; perhaps TRBD1 as D (5 bases). Looked up from germline, CDR1 is MNHEY and CDR2 is SMNVEV (reference sequence). CDR3 length equals 13 residues. The V end was cut by 5 bases, the J end by 2 bases, with 9 bases between. CDR3 DNA: TGTGCCAGCAGTCCACGACAGAACTATGGCTACACCTTC. The encoded protein is CASSPRQNYGYTF.

This chain joins TRBV19 and TRBJ2-7; TRBD2 matches 9 bases. The V gene's germline CDR1 is LNHDA and CDR2 SQIVND (reference sequence). V dropped 5 bases and J dropped 0; count of bases not matched to a gene: 8. There are 16 residues in the CDR3. This CDR3 reads CASSGAGGPNSYEQYF. CDR3 nucleotides: TGTGCCAGTAGTGGAGCGGGGGGACCAAACTCCTACGAGCAGTACTTC.